This T cell receptor beta chain was identified in a study of beta chain features in type 1 diabetes. Study summary: Age, gender and cell yields were similar between patients and healthy donors. The study, taken as a whole, reports: Researchers report that Type 1 diabetes patients had moderately but significantly shorter TCRB CDR3s across all four CD4+ subsets. The naive, central memory and Treg TCRB repertoires showed an apparent similarity that was greater among patients than among healthy donors.

This clone was found a few times. Its antigen is currently unknown. The germline V gene encodes CDR1 MNHEY and CDR2 SVGAGI. V was cut by 0 bases and J by 8 bases, with 11 bases left in between. This CDR3 contains 14 residues. Expressed TCRB transcripts were sequenced because the entire RNA isolate underwent reverse transcription. TCRdb's copy holds only in-frame clones and misses some; the assay was immunoSEQ multiplex PCR. The profile covers about 360,000 clones, with 10% to 15% appearing a single time and 0.0085% to 0.012% taken by the ten largest. The TCR was taken from a young woman with type 1 diabetes. The sequencing input was naive CD4+ T cells from blood. This chain links TRBV6-5 with TRBJ1-5; D is unclear. In DNA, the CDR3 is TGTGCCAGCAGTTACTCCGGGTGGTTGGAGCCCCAGCATTTT. This gives the protein CASSYSGWLEPQHF.